This T cell receptor beta chain was obtained from a study of human T cells and chemical hapten exposure. Overall study: How much TCR each sample yielded varied, mostly because pooled library volumes differed slightly.

Total RNA extraction was carried out from unfractionated whole blood. As the library was built, unique molecular identifiers were attached to individual cDNA molecules. As originally analysed: Samples held a median of roughly 100,000 TCRs, range about 20,000–700,000. TCRdb re-called the 5' RACE reads with MiXCR, one entry per CDR3 protein. TCRdb assigned the V and J calls; the authors' analysis was not used. The data hold about 120,000 distinct CDR3 sequences, with more than 15% observed a single time. V lost 5 bases and J lost 8; bases outside the gene matches: 11. The CDR3 totals 14 residues. Germline V gives CDR1 ENHRY, CDR2 SYGVKD. In its sample, this clonotype was seen a few times.

This clonotype was sampled from a human donor in good health. This sequence joins TRBV10-3 and TRBJ1-2; 7 bases match TRBD1. This CDR3 reads CAISSFDRDGGYTF. The CDR3 region has the DNA TGTGCCATCAGTTCCTTCGACAGGGACGGCGGCTACACCTTC.